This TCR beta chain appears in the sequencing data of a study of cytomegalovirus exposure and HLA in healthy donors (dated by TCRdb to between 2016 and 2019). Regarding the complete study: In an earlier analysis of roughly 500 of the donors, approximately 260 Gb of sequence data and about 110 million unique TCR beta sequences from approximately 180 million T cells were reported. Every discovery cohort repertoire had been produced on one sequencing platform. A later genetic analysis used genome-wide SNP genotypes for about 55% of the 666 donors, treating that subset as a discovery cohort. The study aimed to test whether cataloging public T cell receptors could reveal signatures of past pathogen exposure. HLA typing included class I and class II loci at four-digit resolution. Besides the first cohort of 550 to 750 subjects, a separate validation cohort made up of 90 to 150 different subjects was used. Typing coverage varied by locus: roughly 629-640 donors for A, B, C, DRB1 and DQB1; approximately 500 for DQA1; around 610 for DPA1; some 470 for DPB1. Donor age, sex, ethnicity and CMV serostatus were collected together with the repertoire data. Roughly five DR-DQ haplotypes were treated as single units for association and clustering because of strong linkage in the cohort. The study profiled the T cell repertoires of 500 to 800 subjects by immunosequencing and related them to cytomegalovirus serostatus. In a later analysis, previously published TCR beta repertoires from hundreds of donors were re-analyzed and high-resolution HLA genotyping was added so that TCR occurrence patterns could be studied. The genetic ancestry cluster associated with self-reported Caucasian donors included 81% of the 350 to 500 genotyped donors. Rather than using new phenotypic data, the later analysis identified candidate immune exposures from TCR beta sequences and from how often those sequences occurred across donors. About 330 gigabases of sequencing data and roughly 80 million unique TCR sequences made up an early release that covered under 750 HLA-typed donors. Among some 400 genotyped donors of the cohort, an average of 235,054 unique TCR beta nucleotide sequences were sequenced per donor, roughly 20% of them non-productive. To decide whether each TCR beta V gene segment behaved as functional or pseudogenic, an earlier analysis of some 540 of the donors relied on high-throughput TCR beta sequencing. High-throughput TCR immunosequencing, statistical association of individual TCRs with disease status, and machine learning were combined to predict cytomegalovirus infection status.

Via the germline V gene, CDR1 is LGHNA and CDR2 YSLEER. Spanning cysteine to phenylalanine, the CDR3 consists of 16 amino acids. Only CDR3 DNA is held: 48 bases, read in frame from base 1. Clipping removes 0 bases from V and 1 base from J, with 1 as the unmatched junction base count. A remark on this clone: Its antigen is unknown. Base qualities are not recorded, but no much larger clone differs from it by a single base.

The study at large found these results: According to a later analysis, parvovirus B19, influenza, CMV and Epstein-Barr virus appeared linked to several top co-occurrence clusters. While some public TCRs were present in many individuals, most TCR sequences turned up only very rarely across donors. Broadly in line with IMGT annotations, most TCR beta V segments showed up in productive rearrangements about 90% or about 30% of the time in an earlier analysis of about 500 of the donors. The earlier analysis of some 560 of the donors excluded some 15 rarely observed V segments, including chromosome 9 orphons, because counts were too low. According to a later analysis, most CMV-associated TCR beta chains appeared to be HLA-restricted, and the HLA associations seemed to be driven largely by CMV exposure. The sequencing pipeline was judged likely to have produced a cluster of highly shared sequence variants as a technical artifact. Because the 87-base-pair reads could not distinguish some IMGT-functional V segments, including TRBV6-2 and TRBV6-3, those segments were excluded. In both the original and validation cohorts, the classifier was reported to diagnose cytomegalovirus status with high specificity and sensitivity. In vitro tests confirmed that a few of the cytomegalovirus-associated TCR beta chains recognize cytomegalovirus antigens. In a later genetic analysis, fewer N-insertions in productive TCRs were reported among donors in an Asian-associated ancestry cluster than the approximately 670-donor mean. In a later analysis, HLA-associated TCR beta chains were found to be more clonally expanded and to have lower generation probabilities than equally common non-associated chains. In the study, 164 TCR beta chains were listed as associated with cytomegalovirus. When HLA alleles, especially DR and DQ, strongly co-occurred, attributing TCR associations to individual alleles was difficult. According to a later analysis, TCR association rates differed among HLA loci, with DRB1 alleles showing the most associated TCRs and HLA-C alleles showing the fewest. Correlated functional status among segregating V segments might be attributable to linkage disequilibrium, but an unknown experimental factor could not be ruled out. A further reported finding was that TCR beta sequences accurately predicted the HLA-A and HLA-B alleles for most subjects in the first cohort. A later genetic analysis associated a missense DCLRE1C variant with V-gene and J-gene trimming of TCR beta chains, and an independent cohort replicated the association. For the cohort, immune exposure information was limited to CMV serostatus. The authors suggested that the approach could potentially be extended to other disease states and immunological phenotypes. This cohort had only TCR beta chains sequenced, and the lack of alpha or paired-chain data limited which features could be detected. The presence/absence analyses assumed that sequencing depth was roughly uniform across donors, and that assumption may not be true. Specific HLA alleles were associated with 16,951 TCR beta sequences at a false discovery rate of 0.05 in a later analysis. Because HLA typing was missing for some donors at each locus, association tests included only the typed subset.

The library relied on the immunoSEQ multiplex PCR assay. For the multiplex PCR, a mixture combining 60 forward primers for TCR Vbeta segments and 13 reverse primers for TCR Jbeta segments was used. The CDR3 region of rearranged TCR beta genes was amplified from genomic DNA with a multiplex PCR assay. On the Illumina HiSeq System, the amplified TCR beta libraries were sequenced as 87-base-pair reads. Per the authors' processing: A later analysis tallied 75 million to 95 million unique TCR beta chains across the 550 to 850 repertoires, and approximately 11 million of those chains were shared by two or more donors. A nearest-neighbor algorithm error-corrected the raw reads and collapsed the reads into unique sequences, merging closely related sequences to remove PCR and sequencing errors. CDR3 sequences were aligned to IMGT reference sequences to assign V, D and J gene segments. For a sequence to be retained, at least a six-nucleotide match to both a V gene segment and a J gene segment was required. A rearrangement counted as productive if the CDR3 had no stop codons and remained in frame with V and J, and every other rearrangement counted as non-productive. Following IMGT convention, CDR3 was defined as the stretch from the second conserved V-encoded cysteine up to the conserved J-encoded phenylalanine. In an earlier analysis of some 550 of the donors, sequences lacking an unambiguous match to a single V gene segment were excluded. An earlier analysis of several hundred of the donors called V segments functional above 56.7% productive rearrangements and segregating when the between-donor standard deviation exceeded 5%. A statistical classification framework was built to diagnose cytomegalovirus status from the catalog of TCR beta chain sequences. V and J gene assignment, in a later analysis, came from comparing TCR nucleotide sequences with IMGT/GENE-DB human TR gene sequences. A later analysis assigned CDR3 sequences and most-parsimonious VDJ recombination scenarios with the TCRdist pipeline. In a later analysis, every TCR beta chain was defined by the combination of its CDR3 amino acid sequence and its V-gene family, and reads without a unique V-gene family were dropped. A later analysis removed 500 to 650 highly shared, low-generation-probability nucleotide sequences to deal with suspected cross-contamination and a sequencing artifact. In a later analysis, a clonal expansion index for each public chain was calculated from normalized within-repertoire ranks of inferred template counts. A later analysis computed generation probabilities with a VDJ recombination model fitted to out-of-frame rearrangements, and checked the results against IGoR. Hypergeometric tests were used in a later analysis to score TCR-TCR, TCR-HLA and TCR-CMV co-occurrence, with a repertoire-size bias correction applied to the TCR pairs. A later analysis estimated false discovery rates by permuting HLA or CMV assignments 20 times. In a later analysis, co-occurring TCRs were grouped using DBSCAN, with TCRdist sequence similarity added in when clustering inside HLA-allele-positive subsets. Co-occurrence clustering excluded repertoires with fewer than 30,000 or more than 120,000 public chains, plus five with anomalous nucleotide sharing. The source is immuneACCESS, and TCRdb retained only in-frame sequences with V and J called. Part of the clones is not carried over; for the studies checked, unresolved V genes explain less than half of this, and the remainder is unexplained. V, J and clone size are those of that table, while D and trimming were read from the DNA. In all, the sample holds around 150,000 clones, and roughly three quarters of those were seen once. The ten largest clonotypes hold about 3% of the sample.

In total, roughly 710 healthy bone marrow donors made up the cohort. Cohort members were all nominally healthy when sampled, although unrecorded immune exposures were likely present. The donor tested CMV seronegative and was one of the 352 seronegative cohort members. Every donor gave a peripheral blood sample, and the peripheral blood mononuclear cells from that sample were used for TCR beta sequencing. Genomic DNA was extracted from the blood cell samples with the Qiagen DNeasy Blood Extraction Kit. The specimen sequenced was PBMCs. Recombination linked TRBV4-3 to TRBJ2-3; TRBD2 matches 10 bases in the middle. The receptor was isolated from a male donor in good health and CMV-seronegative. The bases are TGCGCCAGCAGCCAAGAACTAGCGGGACGCACAGATACGCAGTATTTT. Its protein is CASSQELAGRTDTQYF.